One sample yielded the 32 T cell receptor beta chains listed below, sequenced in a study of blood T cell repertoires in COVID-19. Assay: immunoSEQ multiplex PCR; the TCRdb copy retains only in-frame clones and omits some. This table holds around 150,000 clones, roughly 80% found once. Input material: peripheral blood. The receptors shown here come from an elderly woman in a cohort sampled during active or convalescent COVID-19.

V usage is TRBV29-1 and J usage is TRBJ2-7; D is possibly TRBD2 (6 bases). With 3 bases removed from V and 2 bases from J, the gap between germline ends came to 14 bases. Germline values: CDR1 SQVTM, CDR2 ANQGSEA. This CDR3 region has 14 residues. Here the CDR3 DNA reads TGCAGCGTTGAGGTTGCGGGGATTCCCTACGAGCAGTACTTC. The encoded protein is CSVEVAGIPYEQYF.

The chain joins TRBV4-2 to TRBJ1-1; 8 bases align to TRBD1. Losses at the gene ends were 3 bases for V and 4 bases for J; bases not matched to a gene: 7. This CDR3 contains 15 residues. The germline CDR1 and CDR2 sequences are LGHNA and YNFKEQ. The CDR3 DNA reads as TGTGCCAGCAGCCACCCTGGGGGACAGGCCACTGAAGCTTTCTTT. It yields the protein CASSHPGGQATEAFF.

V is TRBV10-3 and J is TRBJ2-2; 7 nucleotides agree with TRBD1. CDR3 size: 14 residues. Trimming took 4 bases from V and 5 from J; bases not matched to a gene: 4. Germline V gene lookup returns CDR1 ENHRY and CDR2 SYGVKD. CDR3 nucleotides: TGTGCCATCAGTGGACAGGGATGGACCGGGGAGCTGTTTTTT. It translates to CAISGQGWTGELFF.

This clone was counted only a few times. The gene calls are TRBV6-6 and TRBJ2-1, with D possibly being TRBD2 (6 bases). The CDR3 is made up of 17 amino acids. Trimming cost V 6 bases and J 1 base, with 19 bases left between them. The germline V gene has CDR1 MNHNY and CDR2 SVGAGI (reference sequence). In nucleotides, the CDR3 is TGTGCCAGCAGCCGAGGCGGGGTTTGGCGGTCCTACAATGAGCAGTTCTTC. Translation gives CASSRGGVWRSYNEQFF.

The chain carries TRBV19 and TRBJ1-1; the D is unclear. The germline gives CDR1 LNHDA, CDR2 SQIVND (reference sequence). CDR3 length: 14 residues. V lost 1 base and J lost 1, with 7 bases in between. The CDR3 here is CASSIVAGNTEAFF. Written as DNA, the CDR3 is TGTGCCAGTAGTATAGTGGCGGGGAACACTGAAGCTTTCTTT.

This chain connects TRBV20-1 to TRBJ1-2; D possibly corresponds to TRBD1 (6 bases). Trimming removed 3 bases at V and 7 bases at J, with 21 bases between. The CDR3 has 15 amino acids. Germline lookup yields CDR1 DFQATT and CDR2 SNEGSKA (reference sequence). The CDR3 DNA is TGCAGTGCTAGTAAAAGTGCAGGACAGTTGGGTGGCTACACCTTC. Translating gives CSASKSAGQLGGYTF.

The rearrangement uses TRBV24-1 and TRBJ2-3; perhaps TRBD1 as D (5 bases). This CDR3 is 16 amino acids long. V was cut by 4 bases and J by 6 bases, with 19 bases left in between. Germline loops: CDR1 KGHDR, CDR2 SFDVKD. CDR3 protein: CATSDKQARAVDTQYF. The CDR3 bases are TGTGCCACCAGTGACAAACAGGCCCGCGCTGTGGATACGCAGTATTTT.

The CDR3 DNA reads as TGTGCCAGCTCACCCTCCAGGGTCGATTACGAGCAGTACTTC. Encoded protein: CASSPSRVDYEQYF. The chain links TRBV18 to TRBJ2-7; a weak D match, TRBD1 (5 bases). V shed 3 bases and J shed 4 bases, with 13 bases lying between them. The germline gives CDR1 KGHSH, CDR2 LQKENI. The CDR3 consists of 14 residues.

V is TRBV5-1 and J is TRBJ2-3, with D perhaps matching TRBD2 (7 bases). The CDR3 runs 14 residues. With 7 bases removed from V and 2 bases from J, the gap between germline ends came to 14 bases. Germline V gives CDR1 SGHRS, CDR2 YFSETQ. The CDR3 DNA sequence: TGCGCCAGCGGGGGGGCTACTTTCACAGATACGCAGTATTTT. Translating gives CASGGATFTDTQYF.

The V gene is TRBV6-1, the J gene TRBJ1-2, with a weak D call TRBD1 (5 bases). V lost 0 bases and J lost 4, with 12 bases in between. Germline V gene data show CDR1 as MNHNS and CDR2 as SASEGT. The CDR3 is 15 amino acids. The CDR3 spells CASSEAIGQFYGYTF. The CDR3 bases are TGTGCCAGCAGTGAAGCGATAGGACAATTCTATGGCTACACCTTC.

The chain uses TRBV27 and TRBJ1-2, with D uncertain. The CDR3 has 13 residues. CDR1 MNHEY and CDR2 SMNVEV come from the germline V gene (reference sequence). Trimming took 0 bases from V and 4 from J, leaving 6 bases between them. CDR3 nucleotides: TGTGCCAGCAGTTTATCGAGAGCCTATGGCTACACCTTC. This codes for CASSLSRAYGYTF.

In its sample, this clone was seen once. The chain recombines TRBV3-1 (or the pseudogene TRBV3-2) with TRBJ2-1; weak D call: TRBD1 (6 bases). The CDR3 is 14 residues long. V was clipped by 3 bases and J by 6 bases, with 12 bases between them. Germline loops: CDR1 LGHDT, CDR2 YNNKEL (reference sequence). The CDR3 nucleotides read TGTGCCAGCAGCCACGGACAGAGTTCCAATGAGCAGTTCTTC. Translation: CASSHGQSSNEQFF.

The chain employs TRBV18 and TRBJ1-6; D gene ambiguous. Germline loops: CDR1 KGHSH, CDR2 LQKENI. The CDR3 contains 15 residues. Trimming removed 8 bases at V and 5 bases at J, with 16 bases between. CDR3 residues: CASRSGLVNNSPLHF. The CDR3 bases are TGTGCCAGCCGATCGGGGTTAGTTAATAATTCACCCCTCCACTTT.

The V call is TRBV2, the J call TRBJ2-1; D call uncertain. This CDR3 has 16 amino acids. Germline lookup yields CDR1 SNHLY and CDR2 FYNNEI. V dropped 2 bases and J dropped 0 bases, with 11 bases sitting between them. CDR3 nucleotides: TGTGCCAGCAGTGAAAGTCGGGTTAGCTCCTACAATGAGCAGTTCTTC. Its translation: CASSESRVSSYNEQFF.

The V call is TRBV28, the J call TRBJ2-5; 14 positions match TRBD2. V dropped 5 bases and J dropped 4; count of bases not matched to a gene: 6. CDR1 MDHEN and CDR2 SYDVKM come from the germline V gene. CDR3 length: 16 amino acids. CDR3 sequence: CASSPGGTSGGETQYF. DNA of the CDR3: TGTGCCAGCAGTCCCGGGGGGACTAGCGGGGGAGAGACCCAGTACTTC.

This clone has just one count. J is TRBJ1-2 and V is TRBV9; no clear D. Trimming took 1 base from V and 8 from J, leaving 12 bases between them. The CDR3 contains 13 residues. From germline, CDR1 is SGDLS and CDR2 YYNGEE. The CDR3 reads CASSVTVAGGYTF. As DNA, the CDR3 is TGTGCCAGCAGCGTAACTGTTGCCGGGGGCTACACCTTC.

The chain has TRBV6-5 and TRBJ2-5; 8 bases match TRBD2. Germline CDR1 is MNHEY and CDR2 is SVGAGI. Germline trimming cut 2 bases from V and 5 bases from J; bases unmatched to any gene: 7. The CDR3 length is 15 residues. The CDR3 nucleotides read TGTGCCAGCAGTTACGTCCGGGGGGGCTTGGAGACCCAGTACTTC. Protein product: CASSYVRGGLETQYF.

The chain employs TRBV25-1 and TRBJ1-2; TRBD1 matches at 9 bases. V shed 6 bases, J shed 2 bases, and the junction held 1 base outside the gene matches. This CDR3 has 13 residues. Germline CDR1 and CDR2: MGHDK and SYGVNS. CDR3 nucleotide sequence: TGTGCCAGCAGGGGGACAGGGAACTATGGCTACACCTTC. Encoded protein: CASRGTGNYGYTF.

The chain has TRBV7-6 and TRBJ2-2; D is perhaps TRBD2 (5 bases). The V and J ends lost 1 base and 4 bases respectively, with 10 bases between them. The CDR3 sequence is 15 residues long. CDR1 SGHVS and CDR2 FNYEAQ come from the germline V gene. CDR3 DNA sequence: TGTGCCAGCAGCTTAGTTTCCGGGGTCACCGGGGAGCTGTTTTTT. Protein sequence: CASSLVSGVTGELFF.

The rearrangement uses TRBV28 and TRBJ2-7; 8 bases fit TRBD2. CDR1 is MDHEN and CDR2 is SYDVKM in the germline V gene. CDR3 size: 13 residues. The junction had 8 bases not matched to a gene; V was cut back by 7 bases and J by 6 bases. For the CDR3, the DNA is TGTGCCAGCACCTCGGGGGGGGGCTCCGAGCAGTACGTC. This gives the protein CASTSGGGSEQYV.

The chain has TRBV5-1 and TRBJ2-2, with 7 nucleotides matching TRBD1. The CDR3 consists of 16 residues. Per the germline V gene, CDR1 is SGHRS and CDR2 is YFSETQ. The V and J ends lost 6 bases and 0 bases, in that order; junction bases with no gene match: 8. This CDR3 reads CASNELTGTNTGELFF. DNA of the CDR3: TGCGCCAGCAATGAGCTGACAGGGACGAACACCGGGGAGCTGTTTTTT. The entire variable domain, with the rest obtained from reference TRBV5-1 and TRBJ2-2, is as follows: KAGVTQTPRYLIKTRGQQVTLSCSPISGHRSVSWYQQTPGQGLQFLFEYFSETQRNKGNFPGRFSGRQFSNSRSEMNVSTLELGDSALYLCASNELTGTNTGELFFGEGSRLTVL.

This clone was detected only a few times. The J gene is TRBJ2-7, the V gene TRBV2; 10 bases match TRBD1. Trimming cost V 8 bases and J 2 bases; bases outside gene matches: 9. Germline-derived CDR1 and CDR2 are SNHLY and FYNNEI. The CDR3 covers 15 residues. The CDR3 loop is CASRLDRGLTYEQYV. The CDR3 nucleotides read TGTGCCAGCCGTTTAGACAGGGGGCTCACCTACGAGCAGTACGTC.

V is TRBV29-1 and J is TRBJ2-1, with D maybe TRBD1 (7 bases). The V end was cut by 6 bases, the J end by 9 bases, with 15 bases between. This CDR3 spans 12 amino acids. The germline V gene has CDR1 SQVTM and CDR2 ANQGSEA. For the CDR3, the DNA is TGCAGCGTCAGGGGGAGGAAGGGTGAGCAGTTCTTC. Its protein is CSVRGRKGEQFF.

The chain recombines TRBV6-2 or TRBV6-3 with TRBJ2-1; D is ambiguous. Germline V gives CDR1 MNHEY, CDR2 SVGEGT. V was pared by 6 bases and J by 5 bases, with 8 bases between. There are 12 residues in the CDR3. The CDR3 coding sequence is TGTGCCAGCAGCGGGCAGAACAATGAGCAGTTCTTC. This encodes CASSGQNNEQFF.

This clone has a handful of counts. CDR3 amino acids: CASSERQGGPYGYTF. CDR3 nucleotides: TGTGCCAGCAGTGAAAGACAGGGGGGACCCTATGGCTACACCTTC. The genes are TRBV2 and TRBJ1-2; 9 positions match TRBD1. Germline CDR1 SNHLY, CDR2 FYNNEI. After removal of 2 bases from V and 4 bases from J, the junction contained 5 bases not matched to a gene. This CDR3 is built from 15 residues. Full variable domain (remainder filled in from reference TRBV2 and TRBJ1-2): EPEVTQTPSHQVTQMGQEVILRCVPISNHLYFYWYRQILGQKVEFLVSFYNNEISEKSEIFDDQFSVERPDGSNFTLKIRSTKLEDSAMYFCASSERQGGPYGYTFGSGTRLTVV.

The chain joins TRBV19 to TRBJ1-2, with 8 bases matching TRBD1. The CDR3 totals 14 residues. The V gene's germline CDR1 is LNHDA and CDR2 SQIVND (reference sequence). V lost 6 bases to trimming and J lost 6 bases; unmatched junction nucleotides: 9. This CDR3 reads CASRSWQGADGYTF. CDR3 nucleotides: TGTGCCAGTAGGTCATGGCAGGGGGCTGATGGCTACACCTTC.

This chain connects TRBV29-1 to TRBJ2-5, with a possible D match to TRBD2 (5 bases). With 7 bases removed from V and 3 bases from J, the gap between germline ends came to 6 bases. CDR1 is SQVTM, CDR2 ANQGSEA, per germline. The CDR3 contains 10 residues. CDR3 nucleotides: TGCAGCGCCGGGGAAGAGACCCAGTACTTC. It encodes CSAGEETQYF.

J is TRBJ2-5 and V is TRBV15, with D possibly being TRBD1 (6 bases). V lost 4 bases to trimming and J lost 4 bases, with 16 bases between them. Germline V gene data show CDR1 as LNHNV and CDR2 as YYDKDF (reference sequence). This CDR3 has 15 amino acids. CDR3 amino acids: CATSNSGARGETQYF. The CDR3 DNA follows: TGTGCCACCAGCAATTCAGGGGCCCGGGGAGAGACCCAGTACTTC.

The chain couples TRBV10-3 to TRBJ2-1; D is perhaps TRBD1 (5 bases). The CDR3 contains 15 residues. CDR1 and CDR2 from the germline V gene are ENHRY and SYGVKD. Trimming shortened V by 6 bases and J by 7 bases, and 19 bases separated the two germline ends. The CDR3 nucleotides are TGTGCCATCAGCCCACAAGGGGCAGGTCGGAATGAGCAGTTCTTC. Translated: CAISPQGAGRNEQFF.

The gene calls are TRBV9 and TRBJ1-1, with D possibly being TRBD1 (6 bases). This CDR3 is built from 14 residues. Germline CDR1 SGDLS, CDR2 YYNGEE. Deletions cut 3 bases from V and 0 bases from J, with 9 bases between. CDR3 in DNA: TGTGCCAGCAGCGGGGGACACTTGAACACTGAAGCTTTCTTT. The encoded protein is CASSGGHLNTEAFF.

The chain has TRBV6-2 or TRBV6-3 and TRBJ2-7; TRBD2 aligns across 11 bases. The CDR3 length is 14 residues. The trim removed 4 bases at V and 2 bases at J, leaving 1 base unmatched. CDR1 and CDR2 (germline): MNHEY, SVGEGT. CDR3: CASSWGLAAYEQYV. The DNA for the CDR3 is TGTGCCAGCAGTTGGGGACTAGCGGCCTACGAGCAGTACGTC.

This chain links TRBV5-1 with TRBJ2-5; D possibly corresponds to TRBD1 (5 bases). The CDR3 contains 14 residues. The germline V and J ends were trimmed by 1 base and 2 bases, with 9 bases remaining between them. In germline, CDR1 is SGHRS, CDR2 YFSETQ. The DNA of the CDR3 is TGCGCCAGCAGCTTGACAGGCCTTCAAGAGACCCAGTACTTC. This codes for CASSLTGLQETQYF.